The 14 T cell receptor beta chains presented below share a single source sample, sequenced in a study of T cell responses to AZD1222 COVID-19 vaccine. Using immunoSEQ multiplex PCR, the repertoire was profiled, and TCRdb retains in-frame clones only, with some absent. The table lists more than 95,000 clones, over 80% of them singletons. This sample comprised peripheral blood, obtained on day 0 of AZD1222 vaccination. The source is an adult in good health.

The chain recombines TRBV12-5 with TRBJ1-1, with TRBD1 identical over 8 bases. Trimming removed 1 base from V and 3 bases from J; junction bases left unmatched: 10. The CDR3 is 17 amino acids. In germline, CDR1 is LGHNT, CDR2 FRNRAP. CDR3 nucleotide sequence: TGTGCTAGTGGTTTGGCACAACTCTCAGGGGGCCACACTGAAGCTTTCTTT. It yields the protein CASGLAQLSGGHTEAFF.

This clone has only one observation. The V call is TRBV7-6, the J call TRBJ1-3; TRBD1 might be the D (6 bases). Germline assignment: CDR1 SGHVS and CDR2 FNYEAQ. The CDR3 runs 16 residues. Trimming removed 4 bases from V and 1 base from J, with 14 bases in between. CDR3 nucleotide sequence: TGTGCCAGCAGCTACAATGACAGGACTTCTGGAAACACCATATATTTT. This encodes CASSYNDRTSGNTIYF.

The gene calls are TRBV3-1 (or the pseudogene TRBV3-2) and TRBJ2-1; 7 nucleotides align to TRBD2. With V trimmed by 8 bases and J by 8 bases, 9 bases remained unmatched. Germline V gene lookup returns CDR1 LGHDT and CDR2 YNNKEL (reference sequence). The CDR3 covers 13 residues. CDR3 coding DNA: TGTGCCAGCCGCGGACTAGTGACCTATGAGCAGTTCTTC. Translating it yields CASRGLVTYEQFF.

The genes are TRBV28 and TRBJ1-4, with 9 positions matching TRBD1. Germline V CDR1 and CDR2: MDHEN, SYDVKM. This CDR3 has 14 amino acids. V gave up 5 bases and J gave up 10 bases; unmatched junction bases: 8. CDR3 bases: TGTGCCAGCAGTATGACAGGGGGAGTGACAAAACTGTTTTTT. Residues: CASSMTGGVTKLFF.

The chain uses TRBV6-2 or TRBV6-3 and TRBJ2-7; no clear D. The CDR3 extends over 13 amino acids. V was clipped by 4 bases and J by 7 bases, with 14 bases between them. Germline V lookup: CDR1 MNHEY, CDR2 SVGEGT. This chain's CDR3 is CASSLPPIGEQYF. CDR3 DNA: TGTGCCAGCAGTTTGCCCCCGATAGGGGAGCAGTACTTC.

This clone occurred a few times. V and J are TRBV7-9 and TRBJ1-2, with D possibly being TRBD1 (5 bases). V dropped 5 bases and J dropped 4 bases, with 11 bases sitting between them. There are 13 residues in the CDR3. Per the germline V gene, CDR1 is SEHNR and CDR2 is FQNEAQ (reference sequence). The CDR3 region is CASSPGLSYGYTF. The DNA for the CDR3 is TGTGCCAGCAGCCCAGGGTTAAGCTATGGCTACACCTTC.

This chain uses TRBV6-2 or TRBV6-3 with TRBJ1-1, with unresolved D. Germline V gives CDR1 MNHEY, CDR2 SVGEGT. The CDR3 has 14 residues. The V end was cut by 1 base, the J end by 2 bases, with 8 bases between. The CDR3 nucleotides are TGTGCCAGCAGTTACTTGGGTGAAAACACTGAAGCTTTCTTT. It yields the protein CASSYLGENTEAFF.

The chain couples TRBV6-2 or TRBV6-3 to TRBJ2-7; D is unclear. The CDR3 runs 12 residues. Germline V gives CDR1 MNHEY, CDR2 SVGEGT. The V end lost 5 bases, the J end lost 2 bases, and 7 bases lay between the germline ends. The CDR3 loop reads CASSRYAYEQYF. The CDR3 bases are TGTGCCAGCAGTCGTTATGCCTACGAGCAGTACTTC.

The chain links TRBV3-1 (or the pseudogene TRBV3-2) to TRBJ1-3, with a tentative D call TRBD1 (5 bases). V lost 0 bases and J lost 0, with 9 bases in between. Germline CDR1 is LGHDT and CDR2 is YNNKEL (reference sequence). The CDR3 spans 16 residues. The CDR3: CASSQDSGGSGNTIYF. CDR3 nucleotides: TGTGCCAGCAGCCAAGATTCGGGGGGCTCTGGAAACACCATATATTTT.

J is TRBJ2-3 and V is TRBV7-2; D not resolved. The germline V gene has CDR1 SGHTA and CDR2 FQGNSA. Trimming removed 1 base from V and 5 bases from J, with 10 bases in between. The CDR3 length is 14 residues. The CDR3 here is CASSLGLEVDTQYF. DNA for the CDR3: TGTGCCAGCAGCTTAGGGCTCGAGGTAGATACGCAGTATTTT. Drawing the rest from reference TRBV7-2 and TRBJ2-3, the complete variable domain is GAGVSQSPSNKVTEKGKDVELRCDPISGHTALYWYRQSLGQGLEFLIYFQGNSAPDKSGLPSDRFSAERTGGSVSTLTIQRTQQEDSAVYLCASSLGLEVDTQYFGPGTRLTVL.

This clone was seen a handful of times. The chain carries TRBV2 and TRBJ2-3; 13 bases agree with TRBD2. Trimming removed 7 bases from V and 0 bases from J; junction bases left unmatched: 10. Germline V gene data show CDR1 as SNHLY and CDR2 as FYNNEI. This CDR3 has 18 amino acids. The CDR3 loop reads CASNLGLAGSSSTDTQYF. The CDR3 DNA reads as TGTGCCAGCAACCTGGGACTAGCGGGGAGCTCTAGCACAGATACGCAGTATTTT.

The chain employs TRBV10-2 and TRBJ1-2; no firm D call. Trimming pared 7 bases from V and 5 bases from J, leaving 17 bases between. CDR1 is WSHSY, CDR2 SAAADI, per germline. This CDR3 is 14 amino acids long. The CDR3 region is CASKSLSRGYGYTF. The CDR3 DNA reads as TGCGCCAGCAAAAGTCTGTCACGGGGATATGGCTACACCTTC.

The DNA of the CDR3 is TGTGCCAGCAGCCAAGAAAGGGGGGAGCAGTACTTC. Translation: CASSQERGEQYF. The gene calls are TRBV3-1 (or the pseudogene TRBV3-2) and TRBJ2-7; perhaps TRBD1 as D (6 bases). Germline lookup yields CDR1 LGHDT and CDR2 YNNKEL (reference sequence). The CDR3 extends over 12 amino acids. V was shortened by 0 bases and J by 7 bases, with 7 bases between the two germline ends.

A single count supports this clone. The chain employs TRBV3-1 (or the pseudogene TRBV3-2) and TRBJ2-5; a possible D gene is TRBD1 (6 bases). V dropped 0 bases and J dropped 3 bases, with 17 bases sitting between them. This CDR3 has 17 residues. Germline assignment: CDR1 LGHDT and CDR2 YNNKEL (reference sequence). CDR3: CASSQETRKGGKETQYF. The CDR3 bases are TGTGCCAGCAGCCAAGAAACGAGGAAAGGGGGAAAAGAGACCCAGTACTTC.